The 29 T cell receptor beta chains below all came from one sample that was sequenced in a study of blood T cells in healthy people across ages. Then a second PCR, running about 7 to 11 cycles, was carried out with a sample-barcoded 5' primer and a J-beta primer mix. TCRdb itself ran the 5' RACE reads through MiXCR, one entry per CDR3 protein. Among over 1,200,000 distinct CDR3 sequences listed, roughly 64% were seen once. The specimen was blood. The receptors here all came from a young man in good health.

The chain couples TRBV7-9 to TRBJ1-1; TRBD1 is a possible D gene (5 bases). CDR3 size: 14 residues. Looked up from germline, CDR1 is SEHNR and CDR2 is FQNEAQ (reference sequence). Trimming took 5 bases from V and 4 from J, leaving 14 bases between them. Here the CDR3 DNA reads TGTGCCAGCAGCCTGGGGTCGGGGACCACTGAAGCTTTCTTT. This translates into CASSLGSGTTEAFF.

The chain combines TRBV9 with TRBJ2-5; D perhaps matches TRBD2 (7 bases). Trimming cost V 0 bases and J 0 bases, with 12 bases left between them. The V gene's germline CDR1 is SGDLS and CDR2 YYNGEE. This CDR3 is built from 16 residues. CDR3 region: CASSVGAGAYQETQYF. CDR3 bases: TGTGCCAGCAGCGTAGGGGCGGGGGCTTACCAAGAGACCCAGTACTTC.

The CDR3 spells CASSQTSGRPNEQFF. CDR3 nucleotides: TGTGCCAGCAGCCAAACTAGCGGGAGGCCCAATGAGCAGTTCTTC. The chain has TRBV4-2 and TRBJ2-1; TRBD2 matches 12 bases. With V trimmed by 2 bases and J by 6 bases, 2 bases remained unmatched. The CDR3 runs to 15 residues. The germline V gene has CDR1 LGHNA and CDR2 YNFKEQ.

This clonotype has only a few counts. J is TRBJ2-1 and V is TRBV4-1; 7 nucleotides match TRBD1. CDR1 and CDR2 (germline): MGHRA, YSYEKL. With V trimmed by 1 base and J by 4 bases, 7 bases remained unmatched. The CDR3 consists of 16 residues. The DNA of the CDR3 is TGCGCCAGCAGCCAAGGACAGGGACGAAGATACAATGAGCAGTTCTTC. This gives the protein CASSQGQGRRYNEQFF.

The CDR3 reads CASSSSAGGSNYEQYF. The CDR3 DNA is TGTGCCAGCAGCTCTAGCGCGGGCGGGTCAAACTACGAGCAGTACTTC. The chain links TRBV7-2 to TRBJ2-7; perhaps TRBD2 as D (6 bases). Per germline, CDR1 SGHTA and CDR2 FQGNSA. The CDR3 runs to 16 residues. Trimming left V 4 bases short and J 3 bases short, with 19 bases between.

This clonotype appeared a single time. The V gene is TRBV6-1, the J gene TRBJ2-4; D is perhaps TRBD1 (6 bases). V lost 6 bases to trimming and J lost 7 bases, with 13 bases between them. CDR1 MNHNS and CDR2 SASEGT come from the germline V gene. CDR3 length: 13 residues. The CDR3 DNA sequence: TGTGCCAGCAGACCGGGACAATGGAACATTCAGTACTTC. This gives the protein CASRPGQWNIQYF.

Details on this clonotype: Compared with germline, one end of the junction differs, possibly owing to a read error. V usage is TRBV10-3 and J usage is TRBJ2-3; D possibly uses TRBD1 or TRBD2 (5 bases each). This CDR3 contains 14 residues. Germline V lookup: CDR1 ENHRY, CDR2 SYGVKD. CDR3 nucleotide sequence: TGTGCCGTCAGTGACCCAGCGGACATCGATACGCAGTATTTT. This sequence encodes CAVSDPADIDTQYF.

J is TRBJ2-1 and V is TRBV29-1; D is perhaps TRBD1 or TRBD2 (6 bases each). The germline V gene has CDR1 SQVTM and CDR2 ANQGSEA. V was pared by 1 base and J by 9 bases, with 16 bases between. The CDR3 totals 14 residues. The chain's CDR3 is CSVEVFRGQGEQFF. The CDR3 DNA is TGCAGCGTTGAAGTGTTCCGGGGGCAGGGTGAGCAGTTCTTC.

The gene calls are TRBV6-5 and TRBJ2-1; TRBD1 agrees at 9 bases. Germline V CDR1 and CDR2: MNHEY, SVGAGI. V was clipped by 7 bases and J by 4 bases; unmatched bases: 5. The CDR3 loop spans 14 amino acids. Here the CDR3 DNA reads TGTGCCAGCAACCCAGGACAGGGGTACAATGAGCAGTTCTTC. Encoded protein: CASNPGQGYNEQFF.

The J gene is TRBJ2-7, the V gene TRBV10-3; D remains unclear. This CDR3 is built from 14 residues. Looked up from germline, CDR1 is ENHRY and CDR2 is SYGVKD. Trimming took 0 bases from V and 7 from J, leaving 13 bases between them. The CDR3 region has the DNA TGTGCCATCAGTGAGTCAGGCGCCAAAGAGGAGCAGTACTTC. It encodes CAISESGAKEEQYF.

This sequence joins TRBV28 and TRBJ1-6; D possibly corresponds to TRBD1 (5 bases). Trimming shortened V by 3 bases and J by 8 bases, and 11 bases separated the two germline ends. Looked up from germline, CDR1 is MDHEN and CDR2 is SYDVKM. The CDR3 covers 14 residues. CDR3 nucleotide sequence: TGTGCCAGCAGTTTGGGGGAAAGTTATTCACCCCTCCACTTT. Amino acids: CASSLGESYSPLHF.

The rearrangement joins TRBV6-2 or TRBV6-3 to TRBJ2-7; 7 positions agree with TRBD2. Judging by the DNA end, TRBJ2-5 fits better; the J call may be wrong. Germline lookup yields CDR1 MNHEY and CDR2 SVGEGT. CDR3 length: 14 residues. CDR3 DNA: TGTGCCAGCCTGGAAGGGGCGGGAGTAGAGACCCAGTACTTC. Its protein product is CASLEGAGVETQYF.

The J gene is TRBJ2-7, the V gene TRBV5-6; 7 positions match TRBD2. The CDR3 sequence is 15 residues long. Germline loops: CDR1 SGHDT, CDR2 YYEEEE. V shed 2 bases, J shed 2 bases, and the junction held 7 bases outside the gene matches. The CDR3 DNA is TGTGCCAGCAGCTTTGTCGGGAGGACCACCTACGAGCAGTACTTC. The encoded protein is CASSFVGRTTYEQYF.

The chain recombines TRBV20-1 with TRBJ1-5; 7 bases are a match to TRBD1. The CDR3 covers 15 residues. After removal of 2 bases from V and 4 bases from J, the junction contained 8 bases not matched to a gene. Germline V gives CDR1 DFQATT, CDR2 SNEGSKA (reference sequence). The CDR3 DNA reads as TGCAGTGCTAGACTCCCGGGACAGCCAAATCAGCCCCAGCATTTT. This sequence encodes CSARLPGQPNQPQHF.

This clonotype was observed a handful of times. This chain uses TRBV7-2 with TRBJ2-3; D unresolved. Germline CDR1 is SGHTA and CDR2 is FQGNSA. V shed 1 base and J shed 4 bases, with 12 bases lying between them. The CDR3 runs to 15 residues. The CDR3 sequence: CASSLVSGVSDTQYF. DNA of the CDR3: TGTGCCAGCAGCTTAGTTAGTGGGGTTTCAGATACGCAGTATTTT.

V is TRBV12-3 or TRBV12-4 and J is TRBJ1-2, with 11 bases that match TRBD1. With V trimmed by 6 bases and J by 5 bases, 8 bases remained unmatched. This CDR3 is built from 15 residues. CDR3 amino acids: CASRDGTGGVYGYTF. As DNA, the CDR3 is TGTGCCAGCAGAGACGGGACAGGGGGTGTATATGGCTACACCTTC.

This chain links TRBV6-1 with TRBJ1-1, with 11 bases fitting TRBD1. Germline CDR1 reads MNHNS; CDR2 reads SASEGT. The CDR3 is made up of 15 amino acids. The V gene end was trimmed by 1 base and the J gene end by 6 bases; junction bases not matched to a gene: 4. The CDR3 DNA sequence: TGTGCCAGCAGTGAAGGGACAGGGGGCTTCGCTGAAGCTTTCTTT. Amino acid sequence: CASSEGTGGFAEAFF.

DNA for the CDR3: TGTGCCAGCAGTTACCCGGCAGGGACAGGGGTCGTTCCTGAGCAGTTCTTC. Its protein is CASSYPAGTGVVPEQFF. This chain joins TRBV25-1 and TRBJ2-1; 10 bases match TRBD1. The CDR3 loop spans 17 amino acids. The germline CDR1 and CDR2 sequences are MGHDK and SYGVNS. The V segment lost 5 bases and the J segment 9 bases; nucleotides outside the gene matches: 16.

The V and J genes are TRBV20-1 and TRBJ2-7; unclear D gene. CDR1 DFQATT and CDR2 SNEGSKA come from the germline V gene (reference sequence). This CDR3 spans 13 amino acids. The V end was cut by 3 bases, the J end by 0 bases, with 9 bases between. This chain's CDR3 is CSASPGLSYEQYF. For the CDR3, the DNA is TGCAGTGCTAGTCCGGGTCTCTCCTACGAGCAGTACTTC.

The rearrangement links TRBV6-1 to TRBJ2-7, with 9 bases lining up with TRBD1. Trimming took 2 bases from V and 4 from J; bases not matched to a gene: 6. Germline CDR1 MNHNS, CDR2 SASEGT. This CDR3 comprises 15 residues. The CDR3 DNA follows: TGTGCCAGCAGTGAACCCCCGACAGGGGGTTACGAGCAGTACTTC. It codes for CASSEPPTGGYEQYF.

The rearrangement links TRBV27 to TRBJ1-5, with 7 bases aligning to TRBD1. The germline CDR1 and CDR2 sequences are MNHEY and SMNVEV (reference sequence). Trimming cost V 6 bases and J 9 bases; bases outside gene matches: 8. CDR3 length: 13 amino acids. CDR3 residues: CASSGDRRRPQHF. The CDR3 DNA sequence: TGTGCCAGCAGCGGGGACAGACGCCGGCCCCAGCATTTT.

This clonotype was seen more than once but under ten times. The chain recombines TRBV4-1 with TRBJ2-7; maybe TRBD2 (6 bases). The last part of the DNA fits TRBJ2-5 better; the J call may be wrong. The CDR3 consists of 19 residues. The V gene's germline CDR1 is MGHRA and CDR2 YSYEKL. CDR3 sequence (DNA): TGCGCCAGCAGCCAAGATCAGACTAGAGGTGAAATTAATTTGGAGACCCAGTACTTC. The encoded protein is CASSQDQTRGEINLETQYF.

The chain employs TRBV29-1 and TRBJ2-1; TRBD2 is a possible D gene (5 bases). V was pared by 7 bases and J by 0 bases, with 13 bases between. This CDR3 is built from 14 residues. Germline assignment: CDR1 SQVTM and CDR2 ANQGSEA. CDR3 DNA sequence: TGCAGCGCCCCGGGGAGATACTCCTACAATGAGCAGTTCTTC. It encodes CSAPGRYSYNEQFF.

The count of this clonotype is one. V gene TRBV14 combines with J gene TRBJ1-5; D is unclear. Germline lookup yields CDR1 SGHDN and CDR2 FVKESK. V lost 4 bases, J lost 9 bases, and 10 bases lay in between. The CDR3 is 12 residues long. CDR3 nucleotide sequence: TGTGCCAGCAGCCTCACACCGGGGCCCCAGCATTTT. This translates into CASSLTPGPQHF.

A few counts support this clonotype. The V gene is TRBV6-2 or TRBV6-3, the J gene TRBJ2-1; no clear D. The CDR3 is made up of 18 amino acids. V was cut by 0 bases and J by 6 bases, with 21 bases left in between. Germline V lookup: CDR1 MNHEY, CDR2 SVGEGT. DNA of the CDR3: TGTGCCAGCAGTTACTCGACTCCCGACCCACTATCGGTCAATGAGCAGTTCTTC. Translation gives CASSYSTPDPLSVNEQFF.

The table lists this clonotype with a count of one. This chain joins TRBV4-1 and TRBJ1-1; D ambiguous. Germline V gene data show CDR1 as MGHRA and CDR2 as YSYEKL. The V end lost 0 bases, the J end lost 5 bases, and 13 bases lay between the germline ends. The CDR3 length is 15 residues. The CDR3 sequence: CASSQDGGVGTEAFF. For the CDR3, the DNA is TGCGCCAGCAGCCAAGATGGCGGGGTCGGGACTGAAGCTTTCTTT.

This clonotype appeared a single time. Written as DNA, the CDR3 is TGTGCCAGCAGGGCAAGCGCAACTAATGAAAAACTGTTTTTT. This translates into CASRASATNEKLFF. The rearrangement links TRBV14 to TRBJ1-4; D gene uncertain. V was cut by 6 bases and J by 0 bases, with 8 bases left in between. CDR1 and CDR2 (germline): SGHDN, FVKESK. The CDR3 is 14 residues long.

The chain has TRBV4-1 and TRBJ2-5, with 8 positions matching TRBD1. The DNA end favors TRBJ2-7, so the J call may be wrong. The CDR3 is 14 amino acids. From germline, CDR1 is MGHRA and CDR2 YSYEKL. The CDR3 here is CASSQNTGGYEQYF. In nucleotides, the CDR3 is TGCGCCAGCAGCCAGAATACAGGGGGCTACGAGCAGTACTTC.

CDR3 in DNA: TGCAGCCCGACCCTCGCGGGGACTTTTCAGGAGACCCAGTACTTC. This encodes CSPTLAGTFQETQYF. The chain uses TRBV29-1 and TRBJ2-5, with TRBD2 as a possible D gene (6 bases). V was shortened by 8 bases and J by 5 bases, with 24 bases between the two germline ends. The CDR3 loop spans 15 amino acids. Per germline, CDR1 SQVTM and CDR2 ANQGSEA.